Listed below are T cell receptor beta chains from one sample, sequenced in a study of blood T cells in healthy people across ages. TCRdb itself ran the 5' RACE reads through MiXCR, one entry per CDR3 protein. This sample carries around 1,900,000 distinct CDR3 sequences, roughly two fifths of them seen once, and the ten largest clones take roughly 24%. Sequenced sample: blood. These receptor sequences come from a human donor in good health. Each CDR3 is given with its conserved first and last residue. Fields, in order: CDR3 DNA, CDR3 protein, clone size, D gene, V gene, J gene. A D gene is named only where the DNA matches it firmly. Clone size is not always given. Where it is, it says once, few, many or a class for expanded clones.

TGTGCCAGCAGCTACCTGACAGAGGCCGATGAAAAACTGTTTTTT	CASSYLTEADEKLFF	.	.	TRBV7-9	TRBJ1-4
TGTGCCAGCAGCTTGGGAAGGTCTGGGTACACTGAAGCTTTCTTT	CASSLGRSGYTEAFF	.	.	TRBV5-5	TRBJ1-1
TGTGCCAGCAGTTTGGACAACAGGGGGCTCTTGGGCTACACCTTC	CASSLDNRGLLGYTF	.	TRBD1	TRBV12-3/TRBV12-4	TRBJ1-2
TGCAGCGTCACTCCAGGCCCGAACACTGAAGCTTTCTTT	CSVTPGPNTEAFF	.	.	TRBV29-1	TRBJ1-1
TGTGCCAGCAGCTTTACTAGCGGGCCACGGCAAGAGACCCAGTACTTC	CASSFTSGPRQETQYF	.	TRBD2	TRBV7-2	TRBJ2-5
TGCAGTGCTAGAGATGGACGGACCTATGGCTACACCTTC	CSARDGRTYGYTF	.	.	TRBV20-1	TRBJ1-2
TGTGCCAGCAGCTTCATCTATCTTTGGAATGAGCAGTTCTTC	CASSFIYLWNEQFF	.	.	TRBV5-5	TRBJ2-1
TGCAGTGCTAGAGATTACGGGGACGGCCTACCGAGCTCCTACAATGAGCAGTTCTTC	CSARDYGDGLPSSYNEQFF	.	.	TRBV20-1	TRBJ2-1
TGTGCCAGCAGCTTGGCCCCACTTATCTACGAGCAGTACTTC	CASSLAPLIYEQYF	.	.	TRBV5-5	TRBJ2-7
TGCAGTGCTTGGGACACGGGGGCCAACGTCCTGACTTTC	CSAWDTGANVLTF	.	.	TRBV20-1	TRBJ2-6
TGTGCCAGCAGTTACTTGGGGACAGGGAACTATGGCTACACCTTC	CASSYLGTGNYGYTF	.	TRBD1	TRBV6-6	TRBJ1-2
TGCAGTGCTAGACTCCAAGGAGGGACCCAGTACTTC	CSARLQGGTQYF	few	.	TRBV20-1	TRBJ2-5
TGTGCCAGCAGCTTAGGCGGGGGAGGCGATGAGCAGTTCTTC	CASSLGGGGDEQFF	.	TRBD2	TRBV5-6	TRBJ2-1
TGTGCCATCAGTGAGTCAAGCGGGGGAGGTGTCACTGAAGCTTTCTTT	CAISESSGGGVTEAFF	few	.	TRBV10-3	TRBJ1-1
TGTGCCAGCAGACCTAGCACAGATACGCAGTATTTT	CASRPSTDTQYF	many	.	TRBV7-2	TRBJ2-3
TGTGCCACCAGCCTGATGGACGGCCAAGAGACCCAGTACTTC	CATSLMDGQETQYF	few	.	TRBV15	TRBJ2-5
TGTGCCAGCAGTTCCACGACAGGGGATCAGCCCCAGCATTTT	CASSSTTGDQPQHF	.	TRBD1	TRBV6-6	TRBJ1-5
TGCAGCGTTACCGAGGATAGCAATCAGCCCCAGCATTTT	CSVTEDSNQPQHF	few	.	TRBV29-1	TRBJ1-5
TGTGCCAGCAGACCACCGATAAGGGGCGAGCAGTACTTC	CASRPPIRGEQYF	.	.	TRBV28	TRBJ2-7
TGTGCCAGCGCCCACGGCAATGAGCAGTTCTTC	CASAHGNEQFF	few	.	TRBV27	TRBJ2-1
TGTGCCAGCAGCTTCGGGGTTAGCGGGGGTAGAGATACGCAGTATTTT	CASSFGVSGGRDTQYF	.	TRBD2	TRBV7-2	TRBJ2-3
TGCAGTGCTAGAGGTGCAGGGGGGGCAACTAATGAAAAACTGTTTTTT	CSARGAGGATNEKLFF	few	TRBD1	TRBV20-1	TRBJ1-4
TGTGCCAGCAGCCCGGAGAGTCCGCTGGCCGGGGGCCCCAATAATGAGCAGTTCTTC	CASSPESPLAGGPNNEQFF	.	.	TRBV14	TRBJ2-1
TGTGCCAGCCAGACAGGGGGAGAAGATCAGCCCCAGCATTTT	CASQTGGEDQPQHF	.	TRBD1	TRBV3-1	TRBJ1-5
TGTGCCAGCAGCGTACAAGGGACTGGCTACACCTTC	CASSVQGTGYTF	few	.	TRBV9	TRBJ1-2
TGTGCCAGCAGCTTAGGGGACCTTGGGGCCCAAGAGACCCAGTACTTC	CASSLGDLGAQETQYF	.	.	TRBV7-9	TRBJ2-5
TGTGCCAGCAGCTTCGGGGGTCTATTCACTGAAGCTTTCTTT	CASSFGGLFTEAFF	.	.	TRBV7-2	TRBJ1-1
TGTGCCAGCAGCTCTAGAGGCGGGGGTGATTACAATGAGCAGTTCTTC	CASSSRGGGDYNEQFF	few	TRBD2	TRBV7-2	TRBJ2-1
TGTGCTAGTGGTTTGGTACGGAGCACTCGCCTGAGCTCCTACAATGAGCAGTTCTTC	CASGLVRSTRLSSYNEQFF	.	.	TRBV12-5	TRBJ2-1
TGTGCCAGCAGTCCCCTGGACACCCAGAGCTCCTACGAGCAGTACTTC	CASSPLDTQSSYEQYF	.	.	TRBV6-2/TRBV6-3	TRBJ2-7
TGTGCCAGCAGCTTAGCACTAGCGGGGGGTCTTTCCTACAATGAGCAGTTCTTC	CASSLALAGGLSYNEQFF	few	TRBD2	TRBV7-8	TRBJ2-1
TGTGCCAGCAGCTTAGTGGGACTAGTATCCGACAATGAGCAGTTCTTC	CASSLVGLVSDNEQFF	once	TRBD2	TRBV7-6	TRBJ2-1
TGTGCCAGCAGCCTGGGACTAGCCACGGCCTACAATGAGCAGTTCTTC	CASSLGLATAYNEQFF	.	TRBD2	TRBV7-9	TRBJ2-1
TGTGCCAGCAGCTTAGATCCGGAGATGGCTAACTATGGCTACACCTTC	CASSLDPEMANYGYTF	.	.	TRBV7-2	TRBJ1-2
TGTGCCAGCAGCGTAGCTACAGGGACCGCCTACGAGCAGTACTTC	CASSVATGTAYEQYF	few	.	TRBV9	TRBJ2-7
TGTGCCAGCAGCCAAAGTAATCGACAGAGCTATGGCTACACCTTC	CASSQSNRQSYGYTF	.	.	TRBV14	TRBJ1-2
TGTGCCAGCAGTACTAGGGGGGACCTTAACACCGGGGAGCTGTTTTTT	CASSTRGDLNTGELFF	few	.	TRBV9	TRBJ2-2
TGCAGCGTTGACCTCCTTAGCGGGGGATTCACAGATACGCAGTATTTT	CSVDLLSGGFTDTQYF	.	TRBD2	TRBV29-1	TRBJ2-3
TGTGCCAGCAGCGTAGTAGAGAGTGAAGAGACCCAGTACTTC	CASSVVESEETQYF	.	.	TRBV9	TRBJ2-5
TGTGCCAGCAGTTACCCGTCCGGGGGCGTCAGAGGCGAGCAGTACTTC	CASSYPSGGVRGEQYF	few	.	TRBV6-2/TRBV6-3	TRBJ2-7
TGTGCCATCAGGACAGACAGGGGCTCTAGTGGCTACACCTTC	CAIRTDRGSSGYTF	.	TRBD1	TRBV10-3	TRBJ1-2
TGCAGTGCTAGACTTCCCGGGACTCCGGCAGATACGCAGTATTTT	CSARLPGTPADTQYF	few	.	TRBV20-1	TRBJ2-3
TGTGCCAGCAGCGTAGCTGGGGGAGACTACAATGAGCAGTTCTTC	CASSVAGGDYNEQFF	few	.	TRBV9	TRBJ2-1
TGTGCCAGCAGCCTATCAGGGAAATCTTCCTACGAGCAGTACTTC	CASSLSGKSSYEQYF	.	.	TRBV27	TRBJ2-7
TGTGCCAGCAGTATTGGGGGCCTGATCGGGGAGCTGTTTTTT	CASSIGGLIGELFF	.	.	TRBV6-2/TRBV6-3	TRBJ2-2
TGTGCCAGCAGTGGGGATTTCACTTCCTACACCGGGGAGCTGTTTTTT	CASSGDFTSYTGELFF	.	.	TRBV6-1	TRBJ2-2
TGTGCCAGCGGCATAACCCATGAGCAGTTCTTC	CASGITHEQFF	.	.	TRBV9	TRBJ2-1
TGTGCCATCAGGGACAGACAGGATCCTGACTATGGCTACACCTTC	CAIRDRQDPDYGYTF	.	.	TRBV10-3	TRBJ1-2
TGCAGTGCTAGCGACAGGGTTTTGAATGAGCAGTTCTTC	CSASDRVLNEQFF	.	TRBD1	TRBV20-1	TRBJ2-1
TGTGCCAGCAGTTTCCTAGCGGGAGGTAACAATGAGCAGTTCTTC	CASSFLAGGNNEQFF	many	TRBD2	TRBV7-9	TRBJ2-1
TGCAGTCTGACTAGCGGGGGGGAGGAGCAGTTCTTC	CSLTSGGEEQFF	few	TRBD2	TRBV20-1	TRBJ2-1
TGTGCCAGCAGTCACCTGGGATTCTACAATGAGCAGTTCTTC	CASSHLGFYNEQFF	.	.	TRBV6-6	TRBJ2-1